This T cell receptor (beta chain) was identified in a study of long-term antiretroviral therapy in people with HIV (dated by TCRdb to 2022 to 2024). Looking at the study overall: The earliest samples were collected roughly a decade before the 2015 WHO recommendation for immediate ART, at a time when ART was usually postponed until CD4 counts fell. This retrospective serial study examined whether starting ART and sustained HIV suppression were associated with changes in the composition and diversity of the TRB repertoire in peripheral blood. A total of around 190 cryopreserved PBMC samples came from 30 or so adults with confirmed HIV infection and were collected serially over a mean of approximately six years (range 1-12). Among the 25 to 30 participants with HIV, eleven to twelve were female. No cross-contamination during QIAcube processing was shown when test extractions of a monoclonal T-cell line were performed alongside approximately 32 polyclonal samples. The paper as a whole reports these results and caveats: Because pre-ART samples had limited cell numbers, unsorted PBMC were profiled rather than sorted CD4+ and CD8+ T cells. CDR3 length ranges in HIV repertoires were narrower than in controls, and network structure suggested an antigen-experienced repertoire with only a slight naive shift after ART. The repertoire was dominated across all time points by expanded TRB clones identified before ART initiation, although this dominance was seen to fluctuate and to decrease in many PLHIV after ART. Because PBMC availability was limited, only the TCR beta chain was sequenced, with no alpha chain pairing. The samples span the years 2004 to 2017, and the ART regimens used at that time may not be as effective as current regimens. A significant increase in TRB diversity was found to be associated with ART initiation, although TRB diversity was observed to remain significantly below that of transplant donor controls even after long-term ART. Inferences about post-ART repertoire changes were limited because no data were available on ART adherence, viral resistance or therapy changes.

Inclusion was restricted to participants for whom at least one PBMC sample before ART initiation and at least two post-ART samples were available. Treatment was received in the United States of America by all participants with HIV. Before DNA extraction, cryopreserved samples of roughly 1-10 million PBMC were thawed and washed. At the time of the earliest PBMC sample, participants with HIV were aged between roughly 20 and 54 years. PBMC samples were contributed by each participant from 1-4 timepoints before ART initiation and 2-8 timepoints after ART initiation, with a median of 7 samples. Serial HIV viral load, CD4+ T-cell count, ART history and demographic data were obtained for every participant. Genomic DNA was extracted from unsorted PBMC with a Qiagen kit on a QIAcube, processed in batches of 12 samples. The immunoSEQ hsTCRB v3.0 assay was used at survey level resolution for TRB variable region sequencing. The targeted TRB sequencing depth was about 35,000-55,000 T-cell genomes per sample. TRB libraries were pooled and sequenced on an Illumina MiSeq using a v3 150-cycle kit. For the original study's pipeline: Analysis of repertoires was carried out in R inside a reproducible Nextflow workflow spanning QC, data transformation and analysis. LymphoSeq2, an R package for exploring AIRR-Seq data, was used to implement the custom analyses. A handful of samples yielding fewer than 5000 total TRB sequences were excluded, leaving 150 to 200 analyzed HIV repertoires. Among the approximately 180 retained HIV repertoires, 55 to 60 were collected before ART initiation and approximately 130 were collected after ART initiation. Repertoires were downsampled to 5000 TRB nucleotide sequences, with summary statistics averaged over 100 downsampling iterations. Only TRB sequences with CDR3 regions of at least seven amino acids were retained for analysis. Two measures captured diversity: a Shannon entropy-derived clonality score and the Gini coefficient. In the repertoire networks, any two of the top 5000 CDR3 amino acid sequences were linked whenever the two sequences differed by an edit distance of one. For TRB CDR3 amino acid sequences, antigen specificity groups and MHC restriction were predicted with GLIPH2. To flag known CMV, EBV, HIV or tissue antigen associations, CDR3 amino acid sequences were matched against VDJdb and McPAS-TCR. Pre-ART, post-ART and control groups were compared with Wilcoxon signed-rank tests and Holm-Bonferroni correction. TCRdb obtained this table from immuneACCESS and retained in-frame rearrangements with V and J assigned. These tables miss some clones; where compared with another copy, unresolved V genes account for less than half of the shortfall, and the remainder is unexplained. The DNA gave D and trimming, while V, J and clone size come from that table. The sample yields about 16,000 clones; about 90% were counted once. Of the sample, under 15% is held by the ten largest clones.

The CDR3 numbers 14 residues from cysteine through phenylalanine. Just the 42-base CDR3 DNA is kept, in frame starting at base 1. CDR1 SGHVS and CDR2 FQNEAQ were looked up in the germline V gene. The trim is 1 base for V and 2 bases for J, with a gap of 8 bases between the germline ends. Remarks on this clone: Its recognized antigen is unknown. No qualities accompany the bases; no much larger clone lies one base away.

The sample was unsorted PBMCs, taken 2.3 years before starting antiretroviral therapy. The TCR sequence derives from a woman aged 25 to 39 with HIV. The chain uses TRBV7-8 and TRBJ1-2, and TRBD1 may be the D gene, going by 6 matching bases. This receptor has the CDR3 CASSLVGGNYGYTF. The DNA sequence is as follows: TGTGCCAGCAGCTTAGTGGGGGGCAACTATGGCTACACCTTC.